These T cell receptor beta chains were read from a single sample in a study of T cells in Graves' hyperthyroidism and ophthalmopathy. TCRdb fed the multiplex PCR reads into MiXCR, producing one record per CDR3 protein. The sample consists of 500,000 to 650,000 distinct CDR3 sequences, 15% to 20% of them appearing once. Sequencing input: blood. Every receptor here comes from a middle-aged man with Graves' ophthalmopathy. Both conserved end residues are part of each CDR3. The D gene is left open where the match is weak. Clone size is shown for a subset of rows, as once, few, many or a class of expanded clone.

v_gene,j_gene,abundance,d_gene,CDR3nt,CDR3aa
TRBV7-8,TRBJ1-3,many,-,TGTGCCAGCAGCTTACAGGAACACACCATATATTTT,CASSLQEHTIYF
TRBV7-2,TRBJ2-1,-,TRBD1,TGTGCCAGCAGCTCCCGCTGGGACAGGGTTTACAATGAGCAGTTCTTC,CASSSRWDRVYNEQFF
TRBV28,TRBJ2-7,-,-,TGTGCCAGCACGACAGTTCCCTACGAGCAGTACTTC,CASTTVPYEQYF
TRBV20-1,TRBJ2-7,many,TRBD2,TGCAGTGCCCCTCCCAGATTCGGCGGGAGAGGGGTCTACGAGCAGTACTTC,CSAPPRFGGRGVYEQYF
TRBV11-2,TRBJ2-7,many,-,TGTGCCAGCAGCTCCGGGATAAATTACGAGCAGTACTTC,CASSSGINYEQYF
TRBV13,TRBJ2-5,-,TRBD1,TGTGCCAGCAGCCCGGGACAGAGCCTTTCCCCCCAAGAGACCCAGTACTTC,CASSPGQSLSPQETQYF
TRBV30,TRBJ1-5,few,-,TGTGCCTGGAGTGGAGGTTCTGGTCAGCCCCAGCATTTT,CAWSGGSGQPQHF
TRBV3-1,TRBJ1-3,-,-,TGTGCCAGCAGCCCCCACCACGGGACAATCTCTGGAAACACCATATATTTT,CASSPHHGTISGNTIYF
TRBV20-1,TRBJ2-7,many,TRBD2,TGCAGTGCTGGAGGGACTAGCGGCTACGAGCAGTACTTC,CSAGGTSGYEQYF
TRBV7-2,TRBJ2-1,many,TRBD2,TGTGCCAGCAGCTTTTGGACTAGCGGGGTCAATGAGCAGTTCTTC,CASSFWTSGVNEQFF
TRBV7-3,TRBJ2-7,many,TRBD2,TGTGCCAGCAGCTTCCCCATCCGGCGGGAGGTTTTGTATGAGCAGTACTTC,CASSFPIRREVLYEQYF
TRBV28,TRBJ2-7,many,TRBD1,TGTGCCAGCAGTTCCCTAGGGACAGCCTACGAGCAGTACTTC,CASSSLGTAYEQYF
TRBV20-1,TRBJ1-2,many,-,TGCAGTGCTCTACAGGGACGGGATAATGGTGGCTACACCTTC,CSALQGRDNGGYTF
TRBV12-3/TRBV12-4,TRBJ2-1,many,-,TGTGCCAGCAGGAGACAGGGAGGCAATGAGCAGTTCTTC,CASRRQGGNEQFF
TRBV20-1,TRBJ1-4,few,-,TGCAGTGCTAGAGGATCGGAGGAAAAACTGTTTTTT,CSARGSEEKLFF
TRBV6-2/TRBV6-3,TRBJ1-1,-,-,TGTGCCAGCAGCCTAGGACACAACACTGAAGCTTTCTTT,CASSLGHNTEAFF
TRBV3-1,TRBJ2-1,many,-,TGTGCCAGCAGCCAGGACGCGAGCTCCTACAATGAGCAGTTCTTC,CASSQDASSYNEQFF
TRBV12-3/TRBV12-4,TRBJ2-2,few,-,TGTGCCAGCAGTTTGATCCGCGCCGGGGAGCTGTTTTTT,CASSLIRAGELFF
TRBV25-1,TRBJ1-2,-,TRBD1,TGTGCCAGCAGTGCCCGGGACAGGGATAGCTATGGCTACACCTTC,CASSARDRDSYGYTF
TRBV7-2,TRBJ2-5,many,-,TGTGCCAGCAGCCGGGGGGCCTTGGAGACCCAGTACTTC,CASSRGALETQYF
TRBV7-3,TRBJ2-3,few,-,TGTGCCAGCTCCCAGTCGGGGTCCACAGATACGCAGTATTTT,CASSQSGSTDTQYF
TRBV6-2/TRBV6-3,TRBJ1-1,many,-,TGTGCCTCTCGCAAAAACACTGAAGCTTTCTTT,CASRKNTEAFF
TRBV6-2/TRBV6-3,TRBJ2-2,-,-,TGTGCCAGCAGTTACTCCCGGCCCGGTCGGACGGGGGAGCTGTTTTTT,CASSYSRPGRTGELFF
TRBV24-1,TRBJ1-2,-,-,TGTGCCACCAGTCAATCGGGTTATGGCTACACCTTC,CATSQSGYGYTF
TRBV27,TRBJ2-7,-,-,TGTGCCAGCAGTTATGTATCCGGGAACTACGAGCAGTACTTC,CASSYVSGNYEQYF
TRBV5-1,TRBJ1-2,few,-,TGCGCCAGCAGCCCGGAGGGGCCAGGTGGCTACACCTTC,CASSPEGPGGYTF
TRBV20-1,TRBJ2-7,-,-,TGCAGTGCCGCGGAGCCGGGACGTCACTACTACGAGCAGTACTTC,CSAAEPGRHYYEQYF
TRBV5-1,TRBJ2-1,-,-,TGCGCCAGCAGCTCCGAAGCTCCCTGGAGCTCCTACAATGAGCAGTTCTTC,CASSSEAPWSSYNEQFF
TRBV3-1,TRBJ2-1,once,TRBD2,TGTGCCAGCAGCCCCCCCTTGGTAGCGGGGGGCTGGTCCTACAATGAGCAGTTCTTC,CASSPPLVAGGWSYNEQFF
TRBV15,TRBJ2-1,few,-,TGTGCCACCAGCAGACTGTCGAATGAGCAGTTCTTC,CATSRLSNEQFF
TRBV7-9,TRBJ1-6,few,-,TGTGCCAGCAGCTTAGGGTCTCAGGCACCCCTCCACTTT,CASSLGSQAPLHF
TRBV19,TRBJ1-1,-,-,TGTGCCAGTAGTATAGGGGCAGGGTTCAGCACTGAAGCTTTCTTT,CASSIGAGFSTEAFF
TRBV30,TRBJ2-1,many,-,TGTGCCTGGGAGGGAGCGGCCAATGAGCAGTTCTTC,CAWEGAANEQFF
TRBV29-1,TRBJ1-2,-,TRBD1,TGCAGCGCGGACAGGGGGCCAGGCTACACCTTC,CSADRGPGYTF
TRBV20-1,TRBJ2-1,few,TRBD2,TGCAGTGCTAGAGATCCCAGCGGGACCTACAATGAGCAGTTCTTC,CSARDPSGTYNEQFF
TRBV7-8,TRBJ2-2,-,-,TGTGCCAGCAGTTCCCCCGGCGGGGAGCTGTTTTTT,CASSSPGGELFF
TRBV12-3/TRBV12-4,TRBJ2-3,-,-,TGTGCCAGCAGTTACTCGCCCGGGAGAGATACGCAGTATTTT,CASSYSPGRDTQYF
TRBV7-8,TRBJ2-3,few,-,TGTGCCAGCAGCTTAGTTGGGGCTCCGACCGGAGATACGCAGTATTTT,CASSLVGAPTGDTQYF
TRBV7-8,TRBJ2-4,many,-,TGTGCCAGCAGCTTAGAGAGTGGGGCCAAAAACATTCAGTACTTC,CASSLESGAKNIQYF
TRBV29-1,TRBJ2-3,-,-,TGCAGCGTGATGACTACCTTAGATACGCAGTATTTT,CSVMTTLDTQYF
TRBV12-3/TRBV12-4,TRBJ1-4,many,TRBD1,TGTGCCAGCAGTTTGACAGGGGGCGGTGAAAAACTGTTTTTT,CASSLTGGGEKLFF
TRBV6-2/TRBV6-3,TRBJ2-1,-,TRBD1,TGTGCCAGCAGTTTAATTAGGACAGGGTTAGCCAATGAGCAGTTCTTC,CASSLIRTGLANEQFF
TRBV20-1,TRBJ2-3,-,TRBD2,TGCAGTGCTTCGGGACTAGCGGGAGTCGACGCAGATACGCAGTATTTT,CSASGLAGVDADTQYF
TRBV27,TRBJ2-1,-,-,TGTGCCAGCAGTTTAGCCCTTATGAGTGAGCAGTTCTTC,CASSLALMSEQFF
TRBV28,TRBJ2-7,-,-,TGTGCCAGCAGTTTGCCCGAGTACGAGCAGTACTTC,CASSLPEYEQYF
TRBV7-2,TRBJ2-7,many,TRBD2,TGTGCCAGCAGCTTAATTTCTAGCGGGGTCTACGAGCAGTACTTC,CASSLISSGVYEQYF
TRBV7-8,TRBJ1-1,-,-,TGTGCCAGCAGCTTACAGACAGGACCCCTTTCGAACACTGAAGCTTTCTTT,CASSLQTGPLSNTEAFF
TRBV18,TRBJ2-7,many,-,TGTGCCAGCTCACGACGGACAGACTACGAGCAGTACTTC,CASSRRTDYEQYF
TRBV9,TRBJ1-1,-,-,TGTGCCAGCAGCGTAGCCGGCGGCCCTGAAGCTTTCTTT,CASSVAGGPEAFF
TRBV28,TRBJ1-5,few,-,TGTGCCAGCAGGATTTCGGGGGTGGGCAATCAGCCCCAGCATTTT,CASRISGVGNQPQHF
TRBV7-9,TRBJ1-6,-,-,TGTGCCAGCAGCTTAAAATCTCCATCACCCCTCCACTTT,CASSLKSPSPLHF
TRBV7-9,TRBJ2-7,many,-,TGTGCCAGCAGCTTTGGCCCGGGTTCCAGCTCCTACGAGCAGTACTTC,CASSFGPGSSSYEQYF
TRBV7-2,TRBJ1-1,few,-,TGTGCCAGCAGCCCCCAGTGGGGACACACTGAAGCTTTCTTT,CASSPQWGHTEAFF